The rows below give T cell receptor beta chains drawn from one sample of a study of cytomegalovirus exposure and HLA in healthy donors. Clones were sequenced by immunoSEQ multiplex PCR, and TCRdb holds only the in-frame ones, with some missing. The data show 160,000 or so clones, 81% seen once. The specimen was PBMCs. The receptor source for this set is a man aged 50 to 60 in good health and CMV-seropositive. CDR3s include the opening cysteine and the closing phenylalanine or tryptophan. The D gene is left open where the match is weak. Expanded clones get a size class; other rows say once, few or many, or leave the size out.

>TRBJ2-3|TRBD2|15|few|TRBV25-1
TGTGCCAGCAGTGAACTAGCGGGGGAAACAGATACGCAGTATTTT
CASSELAGETDTQYF
>TRBJ2-7|NA|13|NA|TRBV6-6
TGTGCCAGCAGCCGGGACTCTCAATACGAGCAGTACTTC
CASSRDSQYEQYF
>TRBJ1-5|TRBD1|17|NA|TRBV4-1
TGCGCCAGCAGCCAAGATTCGAGGGGGCAGACCAATCAGCCCCAGCATTTT
CASSQDSRGQTNQPQHF
>TRBJ2-7|TRBD2|14|NA|TRBV5-1
TGCGCCAGCAGGGCCGCGGGAGTGAACAACGAGCAGTACTTC
CASRAAGVNNEQYF
>TRBJ1-5|NA|15|few|TRBV10-2
TGCGCCAGCAGTGATTACGGGGGGGCCGGGGAACCCCAGCATTTT
CASSDYGGAGEPQHF
>TRBJ1-2|NA|15|NA|TRBV5-5
TGTGCCAGCAGCCCTCGGGACATTCCTAACTATGGCTACACCTTC
CASSPRDIPNYGYTF
>TRBJ1-2|TRBD1|17|NA|TRBV28
TGTGCCAGCAGTTTACCTTTGGGGACAGGGGGGATTCATGGCTACACCTTC
CASSLPLGTGGIHGYTF
>TRBJ2-7|NA|13|few|TRBV5-1
TGCGCCAGCAGCTTGGAGCTGGCCTACGAGCAGTACTTC
CASSLELAYEQYF
>TRBJ1-4|NA|14|NA|TRBV5-8
TGTGCCAGCAGCTTGGTAGCAACTAATGAAAAACTGTTTTTT
CASSLVATNEKLFF
>TRBJ2-1|TRBD2|14|NA|TRBV28
TGTGCCAGCAGCCGACTAGCGGGAAGCAATGAGCAGTTCTTC
CASSRLAGSNEQFF
>TRBJ2-7|NA|15|NA|TRBV4-1
TGCGCCAGCAGCCAAGAGGGCAGGGCCAACTACGAGCAGTACTTC
CASSQEGRANYEQYF
>TRBJ2-7|NA|12|NA|TRBV5-1
TGCGCCAGCAGCTACAGCTCCTACGAGCAGTACTTC
CASSYSSYEQYF
>TRBJ1-3|NA|14|NA|TRBV7-9
TGTGCCAGCAGCTCCCCCCAGGGGGGAAACACCATATATTTT
CASSSPQGGNTIYF
>TRBJ2-1|TRBD2|14|NA|TRBV2
TGTGCCAGCAGTGAAGCGGGAGGGCCGAATGAGCAGTTCTTC
CASSEAGGPNEQFF
>TRBJ2-5|TRBD2|13|NA|TRBV10-3
TGTGCCATCAGGCGGGAGCTCCAAGAGACCCAGTACTTC
CAIRRELQETQYF
>TRBJ2-7|NA|13|NA|TRBV6-6
TGTGCCAGCAGTTACTCGATGCCAGGCGAGCAGTACTTC
CASSYSMPGEQYF
>TRBJ2-4|NA|16|few|TRBV5-4
TGTGCCAGCAGCCAGGACAGCACGCTAGCCAAAAACATTCAGTACTTC
CASSQDSTLAKNIQYF
>TRBJ1-1|NA|13|once|TRBV5-1
TGCGCCAGCAGCTTAAGGGGGAGCACTGAAGCTTTCTTT
CASSLRGSTEAFF
>TRBJ2-1|TRBD2|15|few|TRBV6-6
TGTGCCAGCAGTTCTATTACTAGCGGGGTATTTGAGCAGTTCTTC
CASSSITSGVFEQFF
>TRBJ2-4|NA|17|few|TRBV30
TGTGCCTGGAGTGTATGGAGTAGTTCCTCGACCAAAAACATTCAGTACTTC
CAWSVWSSSSTKNIQYF
>TRBJ2-2|NA|14|NA|TRBV5-5
TGTGCCAGCAGCTTTGGACAGTACACCGGGGAGCTGTTTTTT
CASSFGQYTGELFF
>TRBJ1-5|NA|13|once|TRBV11-2
TGTGCCAGCAGCTACACAGGGCGTCAGCCCCAGCATTTT
CASSYTGRQPQHF
>TRBJ2-7|NA|13|NA|TRBV30
TGTGCCTGGAGTGTAGTCAGGTTCTACGAGCAGTACTTC
CAWSVVRFYEQYF
>TRBJ2-2|NA|15|few|TRBV5-1
TGCGCCAGCAACCCGGGAAACCTCAACACCGGGGAGCTGTTTTTT
CASNPGNLNTGELFF